The 4 T cell receptor beta chains given below trace back to one sample, sequenced in a study of T cell repertoires in cytomegalovirus infection. In TCRdb, the reads were re-called with MiXCR into one record per CDR3 protein. The sample consists of roughly 150,000 distinct CDR3 sequences, roughly 18% of them appearing once. The source material was CD8+ T cells from PBMCs. The receptors come from a human donor in good health (CMV status not recorded). Some clones in this sample may be carry-over from other donors' samples.

A few counts support this clonotype. The chain combines TRBV19 with TRBJ2-1, with 15 nucleotides matching TRBD2. V shed 3 bases and J 10 bases; nucleotides not matched to a gene: 4. This CDR3 comprises 15 residues. In germline, CDR1 is LNHDA, CDR2 SQIVND (reference sequence). CDR3 loop: CASSILGTSGREQFF. In DNA form, the CDR3 reads TGTGCCAGTAGTATCCTTGGGACTAGCGGGAGGGAGCAGTTCTTC.

The V call is TRBV7-2, the J call TRBJ2-7; D is possibly TRBD2 (6 bases). V was clipped by 1 base and J by 2 bases, with 12 bases between them. Germline loops: CDR1 SGHTA, CDR2 FQGNSA. The CDR3 contains 15 residues. CDR3 in DNA: TGTGCCAGCAGCTTAGAAATGCGGGGTACCTACGAGCAGTACTTC. This sequence encodes CASSLEMRGTYEQYF.

For the CDR3, the DNA is TGTGCCAGCAGCCGAGGACAGGGGGATGCAGATACGCAGTATTTT. Its protein is CASSRGQGDADTQYF. The V gene is TRBV28, the J gene TRBJ2-3; 10 bases are a match to TRBD1. This CDR3 region has 15 residues. With 6 bases clipped from V and 4 bases from J, the junction kept 7 bases outside the gene matches. Germline V gives CDR1 MDHEN, CDR2 SYDVKM.

A few counts support this clonotype. The V gene is TRBV7-8, the J gene TRBJ2-1, with TRBD1 identical over 10 bases. CDR3 length: 16 amino acids. V was pared by 5 bases and J by 2 bases, with 6 bases of the junction left unmatched. The V gene's germline CDR1 is SGHVS and CDR2 FQNEAQ. CDR3: CASSIETGGAYNEQFF. CDR3 nucleotides: TGTGCCAGCAGCATCGAGACAGGGGGCGCCTACAATGAGCAGTTCTTC.